Each of the 31 T cell receptor beta chains below was sequenced from the same sample in a study of cytomegalovirus exposure and HLA in healthy donors. Profiled with immunoSEQ multiplex PCR; TCRdb holds only in-frame clones, not every one. The sample contains under 200,000 clones, approximately 86% of which appear only once. Sequenced input: PBMCs. The receptors stem from a woman aged 18-29 years in good health and CMV-seronegative.

J is TRBJ2-5 and V is TRBV29-1, with 7 positions matching TRBD1. CDR1 is SQVTM and CDR2 is ANQGSEA in the germline V gene. V dropped 6 bases and J dropped 1; count of bases not matched to a gene: 5. The CDR3 sequence is 13 residues long. CDR3 loop: CSVDTGVQETQYF. DNA for the CDR3: TGCAGCGTCGATACAGGGGTCCAAGAGACCCAGTACTTC.

The chain combines TRBV2 with TRBJ1-4; no definite D call. This CDR3 has 13 amino acids. The germline V gene has CDR1 SNHLY and CDR2 FYNNEI. V lost 5 bases, J lost 6 bases, and 10 bases lay in between. The CDR3 DNA follows: TGTGCCAGCAGTCTCCCCGGGGATGAAAAACTGTTTTTT. Translated, it gives CASSLPGDEKLFF. Based on the CDR3 plus reference TRBV2 and TRBJ1-4, the full variable domain is EPEVTQTPSHQVTQMGQEVILRCVPISNHLYFYWYRQILGQKVEFLVSFYNNEISEKSEIFDDQFSVERPDGSNFTLKIRSTKLEDSAMYFCASSLPGDEKLFFGSGTQLSVL.

This sequence joins TRBV4-2 and TRBJ1-3; the D gene is possibly TRBD1 (5 bases). The V end lost 0 bases, the J end lost 2 bases, and 8 bases lay between the germline ends. CDR3 length equals 15 residues. Germline CDR1 LGHNA, CDR2 YNFKEQ. The CDR3 is CASSQDGGAGNTIYF. The DNA for the CDR3 is TGTGCCAGCAGCCAAGACGGAGGGGCTGGAAACACCATATATTTT.

This clone appeared a few times. This chain uses TRBV4-1 with TRBJ1-4, with D uncertain. The V gene's germline CDR1 is MGHRA and CDR2 YSYEKL. V lost 1 base and J lost 4, with 13 bases in between. This CDR3 spans 16 amino acids. The CDR3 reads CASSQAVVAGNEKLFF. CDR3 DNA sequence: TGCGCCAGCAGCCAAGCCGTGGTGGCGGGTAATGAAAAACTGTTTTTT.

V and J are TRBV10-3 and TRBJ1-2; D gene uncertain. Looked up from germline, CDR1 is ENHRY and CDR2 is SYGVKD. The CDR3 length is 15 residues. V lost 0 bases and J 8 bases, leaving 16 bases between the germline ends. The CDR3, as DNA: TGTGCCATCAGTGAGTCGACGGGAGGACTTCTGGGCTACACCTTC. Residues: CAISESTGGLLGYTF.

The V call is TRBV4-3, the J call TRBJ2-7; TRBD1 matches at 12 bases. CDR1 and CDR2 from the germline V gene are LGHNA and YSLEER. This CDR3 has 16 residues. Trimming cost V 0 bases and J 5 bases; bases outside gene matches: 5. The CDR3 loop is CASSQEWGTGGNEQYF. The CDR3, as DNA: TGCGCCAGCAGCCAAGAATGGGGGACAGGGGGCAACGAGCAGTACTTC.

This chain's CDR3 is CASSQLGAGENTEAFF. Written as DNA, the CDR3 is TGTGCCAGCAGCCAATTGGGGGCAGGTGAGAACACTGAAGCTTTCTTT. The chain uses TRBV14 and TRBJ1-1; D is perhaps TRBD1 (6 bases). The CDR3 sequence is 16 residues long. Trimming removed 2 bases from V and 1 base from J, with 14 bases in between. Germline CDR1 is SGHDN and CDR2 is FVKESK.

V is TRBV19 and J is TRBJ2-1; 8 nucleotides agree with TRBD1. This CDR3 contains 15 residues. Germline loops: CDR1 LNHDA, CDR2 SQIVND (reference sequence). Trimming removed 7 bases from V and 6 bases from J; junction bases left unmatched: 11. CDR3 amino acids: CASTLRQGIVNEQFF. CDR3 nucleotides: TGTGCCAGTACCCTACGACAGGGGATCGTCAATGAGCAGTTCTTC.

V usage is TRBV21-1 and J usage is TRBJ1-1; the DNA was not compared with TRBD1, the D call given in the table. TRBV21-1 is tagged as a pseudogene. The CDR3 sequence is 17 residues long. The CDR3 region has the DNA TGTGCCAGCAGCAAAAACGGAAGACAGGGGCCAAACACTGAAGCTTTCTTT. Protein sequence: CASSKNGRQGPNTEAFF.

The chain employs TRBV19 and TRBJ2-7; 7 bases align to TRBD2. Germline CDR1 and CDR2: LNHDA and SQIVND (reference sequence). The CDR3 runs to 14 residues. With 1 base clipped from V and 6 bases from J, the junction kept 6 bases outside the gene matches. DNA of the CDR3: TGTGCCAGTAGTATAGGGCTAGCGGTCGTCGAGCAGTACTTC. This gives the protein CASSIGLAVVEQYF.

The V call is TRBV27, the J call TRBJ2-1, with TRBD2 identical over 7 bases. The germline gives CDR1 MNHEY, CDR2 SMNVEV (reference sequence). This CDR3 has 17 amino acids. The V and J ends lost 2 bases and 8 bases, in that order; junction bases with no gene match: 15. The DNA for the CDR3 is TGTGCCAGCAGTTTAAGTCTAGCGGTCCTCCCTGGGGATGAGCAGTTCTTC. Translated, it gives CASSLSLAVLPGDEQFF.

The gene calls are TRBV7-6 and TRBJ2-1; D uncertain. Trimming pared 5 bases from V and 10 bases from J, leaving 18 bases between. The CDR3 has 14 amino acids. The germline gives CDR1 SGHVS, CDR2 FNYEAQ. CDR3 sequence reads: CASSGMAGDREQFF. The CDR3 DNA is TGTGCCAGCAGCGGAATGGCCGGAGATAGGGAGCAGTTCTTC. Combining the CDR3 with reference TRBV7-6 and TRBJ2-1 gives the whole variable domain GAGVSQSPRYKVTKRGQDVALRCDPISGHVSLYWYRQALGQGPEFLTYFNYEAQQDKSGLPNDRFSAERPEGSISTLTIQRTEQRDSAMYRCASSGMAGDREQFFGPGTRLTVL.

The chain combines TRBV2 with TRBJ2-5, with D maybe TRBD1 (5 bases). The ends were cut back, 4 bases at V and 5 bases at J, with 8 bases in the middle. Germline values: CDR1 SNHLY, CDR2 FYNNEI. This CDR3 region has 12 residues. The CDR3 DNA sequence: TGTGCCAGCAGTGCAGGGATGGAGACCCAGTACTTC. It encodes CASSAGMETQYF.

This sequence joins TRBV29-1 and TRBJ1-2; no clear D gene. Germline loops: CDR1 SQVTM, CDR2 ANQGSEA. Between the trimmed V and J ends, which lost 5 bases and 5 bases, there was a span of 15 bases. CDR3 length: 13 amino acids. The CDR3 loop reads CSVPGNLNYGYTF. The CDR3, as DNA: TGCAGCGTTCCCGGGAATCTTAATTATGGCTACACCTTC.

V usage is TRBV2 and J usage is TRBJ1-2, with TRBD1 matching over 7 bases. V shed 10 bases, J shed 4 bases, and the junction held 9 bases outside the gene matches. The germline CDR1 and CDR2 sequences are SNHLY and FYNNEI. The CDR3 length is 13 residues. CDR3 nucleotide sequence: TGTGCCACCAGACCGGGACAGCCCTATGGCTACACCTTC. As protein: CATRPGQPYGYTF.

This chain joins TRBV15 and TRBJ1-5; maybe TRBD1 (6 bases). The CDR3 is 11 amino acids. The germline V gene has CDR1 LNHNV and CDR2 YYDKDF (reference sequence). Trimming removed 4 bases at V and 15 bases at J, with 13 bases between. The CDR3 is CATSTRDTWHF. DNA of the CDR3: TGTGCCACCAGCACTCGGGACACCTGGCATTTT.

This clone was counted a few times. The gene calls are TRBV19 and TRBJ1-2; D remains unclear. Germline V lookup: CDR1 LNHDA, CDR2 SQIVND (reference sequence). CDR3 length: 13 residues. Deletions cut 10 bases from V and 7 bases from J, with 19 bases between. The CDR3 sequence: CATKKIWASGYTF. CDR3 DNA: TGTGCCACCAAAAAGATTTGGGCCTCTGGCTACACCTTC.

This chain joins TRBV12-2 and TRBJ2-7; the table assigns TRBD1, which was not confirmed against the DNA. TRBV12-2 is designated a pseudogene. This CDR3 is 13 amino acids long. CDR3 sequence reads: CASRLGLAYEQYF. CDR3 nucleotides: TGTGCAAGTCGCTTAGGGCTGGCCTACGAGCAGTACTTC.

The genes are TRBV6-6 and TRBJ2-1; tentatively, D is TRBD2 (6 bases). V lost 0 bases and J 4 bases, leaving 13 bases between the germline ends. This CDR3 region has 16 residues. Germline CDR1 and CDR2: MNHNY and SVGAGI (reference sequence). In nucleotides, the CDR3 is TGTGCCAGCAGTTACTCGATTACTAGCAGTTACAATGAGCAGTTCTTC. It is translated as CASSYSITSSYNEQFF.

This chain connects TRBV15 to TRBJ2-6; 7 nucleotides line up with TRBD1. The junction had 4 bases not matched to a gene; V was cut back by 4 bases and J by 10 bases. CDR1 and CDR2 (germline): LNHNV, YYDKDF (reference sequence). The CDR3 extends over 13 amino acids. CDR3 sequence: CATSKQGSNVLTF. DNA of the CDR3: TGTGCCACCAGCAAACAGGGGTCGAACGTCCTGACTTTC.

The genes are TRBV29-1 and TRBJ1-1; D uncertain. The germline V and J ends were trimmed by 4 bases and 0 bases, with 9 bases remaining between them. Per the germline V gene, CDR1 is SQVTM and CDR2 is ANQGSEA. This CDR3 comprises 13 residues. The CDR3 sequence: CSVGVVMNTEAFF. The CDR3 nucleotides read TGCAGCGTTGGAGTGGTAATGAACACTGAAGCTTTCTTT.

The V and J genes are TRBV6-1 and TRBJ2-3, with 9 bases lining up with TRBD2. The length of the CDR3 is 16 residues. The ends lost 3 bases at V and 1 base at J; junction bases unmatched: 5. Germline V CDR1 and CDR2: MNHNS, SASEGT. The CDR3: CASSESRLAGTDTQYF. DNA for the CDR3: TGTGCCAGCAGTGAGTCGAGACTAGCGGGCACAGATACGCAGTATTTT.

The chain uses TRBV30 and TRBJ1-1, with D uncertain. V lost 1 base and J lost 10, with 13 bases in between. The CDR3 is made up of 12 amino acids. The germline gives CDR1 GTSNPN, CDR2 SVGIG (reference sequence). The chain's CDR3 is CAWSDDNPGAFF. DNA for the CDR3: TGTGCCTGGAGTGATGATAATCCCGGAGCTTTCTTT. Combining the CDR3 with reference TRBV30 and TRBJ1-1 gives the whole variable domain SQTIHQWPATLVQPVGSPLSLECTVEGTSNPNLYWYRQAAGRGLQLLFYSVGIGQISSEVPQNLSASRPQDRQFILSSKKLLLSDSGFYLCAWSDDNPGAFFGQGTRLTVV.

J is TRBJ1-4 and V is TRBV4-3, with 7 bases identical to TRBD1. After removal of 3 bases from V and 8 bases from J, the junction contained 9 bases not matched to a gene. The CDR3 totals 15 residues. The germline V gene has CDR1 LGHNA and CDR2 YSLEER. The CDR3, as DNA: TGCGCCAGCAGCCAGACGTCGAGGGGGCGCGAAAAACTGTTTTTT. This codes for CASSQTSRGREKLFF.

The chain combines TRBV18 with TRBJ2-2, with 7 nucleotides matching TRBD1. With 3 bases clipped from V and 4 bases from J, the junction kept 5 bases outside the gene matches. CDR3 length: 15 amino acids. Germline CDR1 and CDR2: KGHSH and LQKENI. CDR3 protein: CASSPGTASTGELFF. CDR3 nucleotides: TGTGCCAGCTCACCCGGGACAGCGTCCACCGGGGAGCTGTTTTTT.

The rearrangement joins TRBV9 to TRBJ1-2; D possibly corresponds to TRBD1 (5 bases). Trimming shortened V by 7 bases and J by 0 bases, and 16 bases separated the two germline ends. This CDR3 contains 15 residues. The V gene's germline CDR1 is SGDLS and CDR2 YYNGEE. The CDR3: CASGRGTQTNYGYTF. Written as DNA, the CDR3 is TGTGCCAGCGGCCGGGGGACCCAAACTAACTATGGCTACACCTTC. The entire variable domain, with the rest obtained from reference TRBV9 and TRBJ1-2, is as follows: DSGVTQTPKHLITATGQRVTLRCSPRSGDLSVYWYQQSLDQGLQFLIQYYNGEERAKGNILERFSAQQFPDLHSELNLSSLELGDSALYFCASGRGTQTNYGYTFGSGTRLTVV.

The V call is TRBV6-5, the J call TRBJ1-3; 7 nucleotides agree with TRBD1. The CDR3 is 13 amino acids. In germline, CDR1 is MNHEY, CDR2 SVGAGI. J gave up 12 bases and V 4 bases, and 9 bases lay outside the gene matches. CDR3 sequence reads: CASSSYRGRSIYF. CDR3 bases: TGTGCCAGCAGTTCCTACAGGGGTCGAAGCATATATTTT.

The chain links TRBV28 to TRBJ2-2; D gene unclear. CDR1 and CDR2 from the germline V gene are MDHEN and SYDVKM. V was cut by 8 bases and J by 5 bases, with 6 bases left in between. The CDR3 is 11 amino acids. The CDR3 sequence is CASSLTGELFF. The CDR3, as DNA: TGTGCCAGCTCCTTAACCGGGGAGCTGTTTTTT.

The chain combines TRBV19 with TRBJ2-1; no clear D. CDR1 is LNHDA and CDR2 is SQIVND in the germline V gene (reference sequence). The V and J ends lost 3 bases and 8 bases respectively, with 17 bases between them. CDR3 length equals 15 residues. In DNA, the CDR3 is TGTGCCAGTAGTATGAATCCTATCGGGTTTGATGAGCAGTTCTTC. Protein: CASSMNPIGFDEQFF. The variable domain in full, with the rest retrieved from reference TRBV19 and TRBJ2-1, is DGGITQSPKYLFRKEGQNVTLSCEQNLNHDAMYWYRQDPGQGLRLIYYSQIVNDFQKGDIAEGYSVSREKKESFPLTVTSAQKNPTAFYLCASSMNPIGFDEQFFGPGTRLTVL.

V usage is TRBV9 and J usage is TRBJ2-7; 8 bases agree with TRBD2. Germline assignment: CDR1 SGDLS and CDR2 YYNGEE. V lost 4 bases and J lost 3; bases outside the gene matches: 9. There are 15 residues in the CDR3. The CDR3: CASSLTGTSNYEQYF. The CDR3 DNA reads TGTGCCAGCAGCTTAACCGGGACTAGTAACTACGAGCAGTACTTC.

V gene TRBV4-3 combines with J gene TRBJ1-5; TRBD1 matches at 7 bases. CDR3 length: 15 amino acids. From germline, CDR1 is LGHNA and CDR2 YSLEER. Trimming at V came to 2 bases and at J to 7 bases, leaving 8 bases not matched to a gene. The CDR3 region is CASSQSFRQGQPQHF. In nucleotides, the CDR3 is TGCGCCAGCAGCCAATCCTTTAGACAGGGACAGCCCCAGCATTTT.